Following are 23 T cell receptor beta chains from one sample sequenced in a study of cytomegalovirus exposure and HLA in healthy donors. In the PCR, 60 Vbeta and 13 Jbeta primers were used. Generated by immunoSEQ multiplex PCR, the TCRdb table keeps only in-frame clones and is missing some. The data contain roughly 150,000 clones, roughly 82% of them singletons. Sequencing used PBMCs. The source of these receptors is a man under 40 in good health and CMV-seropositive.

V usage is TRBV11-2 and J usage is TRBJ1-2; tentatively, D is TRBD1 (6 bases). In germline, CDR1 is SGHAT, CDR2 FQNNGV. The length of the CDR3 is 14 residues. V was trimmed by 3 bases and J by 8 bases, leaving 16 bases between them. The CDR3: CASSFEGGRTGYTF. The DNA for the CDR3 is TGTGCCAGCAGCTTCGAAGGGGGAAGAACGGGCTACACCTTC.

CDR3 protein: CASSSHREPYEQYF. CDR3 sequence (DNA): TGTGCCAGCAGCTCGCACAGGGAACCCTACGAGCAGTACTTC. V gene TRBV7-9 combines with J gene TRBJ2-7, with D perhaps TRBD1 (6 bases). This CDR3 contains 14 residues. Germline V gene sequence: CDR1 SEHNR, CDR2 FQNEAQ (reference sequence). Trimming took off 4 bases at V and 2 bases at J, with 12 bases between the two ends.

The V and J genes are TRBV6-6 and TRBJ1-6; D possibly corresponds to TRBD1 (6 bases). The CDR3 loop spans 15 amino acids. Trimming stripped 6 bases from V and 8 bases from J, with 17 bases between. The germline V gene encodes CDR1 MNHNY and CDR2 SVGAGI (reference sequence). The CDR3 DNA follows: TGTGCCAGCAGATACAACAGGGAGAGTCATTCACCCCTCCACTTT. Amino acids: CASRYNRESHSPLHF.

This clone was detected once. The gene calls are TRBV5-1 and TRBJ2-4; 7 nucleotides agree with TRBD2. The CDR3 totals 14 residues. Germline CDR1 reads SGHRS; CDR2 reads YFSETQ. With 3 bases clipped from V and 8 bases from J, the junction kept 8 bases outside the gene matches. The CDR3 DNA follows: TGCGCCAGCAGCTGGGGGTTGGGAGGGGACATTCAGTACTTC. Protein product: CASSWGLGGDIQYF.

The chain has TRBV9 and TRBJ2-3; D gene uncertain. V lost 4 bases and J lost 1, with 13 bases in between. CDR1 SGDLS and CDR2 YYNGEE come from the germline V gene. This CDR3 is 15 amino acids long. Here the CDR3 DNA reads TGTGCCAGCAGCCCGGGTTTATCTGGCACAGATACGCAGTATTTT. Translating gives CASSPGLSGTDTQYF.

The chain employs TRBV7-9 and TRBJ1-4; 9 nucleotides align to TRBD1. V shed 5 bases, J shed 1 base, and the junction held 8 bases outside the gene matches. Per germline, CDR1 SEHNR and CDR2 FQNEAQ (reference sequence). The CDR3 consists of 17 residues. The chain's CDR3 is CASSVQTGGLTNEKLFF. The DNA of the CDR3 is TGTGCCAGCAGCGTACAGACAGGGGGGCTAACTAATGAAAAACTGTTTTTT.

This chain links TRBV6-6 with TRBJ2-3; TRBD2 matches 8 bases. Germline V gene lookup returns CDR1 MNHNY and CDR2 SVGAGI (reference sequence). The CDR3 runs to 14 residues. The V and J ends lost 7 bases and 6 bases, in that order; junction bases with no gene match: 9. The CDR3 reads CASNMGLGGDTQYF. CDR3 DNA sequence: TGTGCCAGCAACATGGGACTAGGGGGTGATACGCAGTATTTT.

The CDR3 loop is CASSPRLAGNYEQYF. The CDR3 region has the DNA TGTGCCAGCAGCCCGAGACTAGCGGGGAACTACGAGCAGTACTTC. The chain joins TRBV11-2 to TRBJ2-7, with 11 bases identical to TRBD2. V trimming: 5 bases; J trimming: 3 bases; junction bases outside the gene matches: 6. The CDR3 runs to 15 residues. Looked up from germline, CDR1 is SGHAT and CDR2 is FQNNGV. The full variable domain, in which reference TRBV11-2 and TRBJ2-7 provide the parts outside the CDR3, is EAGVAQSPRYKIIEKRQSVAFWCNPISGHATLYWYQQILGQGPKLLIQFQNNGVVDDSQLPKDRFSAERLKGVDSTLKIQPAKLEDSAVYLCASSPRLAGNYEQYFGPGTRLTVT.

The CDR3 region is CASSITGSATEAFF. As DNA, the CDR3 is TGTGCCAGTAGTATCACTGGGAGCGCCACTGAAGCTTTCTTT. The V gene is TRBV19, the J gene TRBJ1-1; D is unresolved. V lost 3 bases, J lost 4 bases, and 12 bases lay in between. Germline assignment: CDR1 LNHDA and CDR2 SQIVND (reference sequence). The CDR3 consists of 14 residues.

This chain joins TRBV19 and TRBJ1-2; a weak D match, TRBD1 (5 bases). CDR1 LNHDA and CDR2 SQIVND come from the germline V gene (reference sequence). The CDR3 is 15 residues long. The V end was cut by 4 bases, the J end by 4 bases, with 16 bases between. The CDR3, as DNA: TGTGCCAGTAGTAACGACAGTTCCACCTTCTATGGCTACACCTTC. This encodes CASSNDSSTFYGYTF.

The table lists this clone with a few counts. J is TRBJ2-7 and V is TRBV19; perhaps TRBD2 as D (6 bases). V gave up 2 bases and J gave up 3 bases, with 14 bases separating them. CDR3 size: 15 residues. Looked up from germline, CDR1 is LNHDA and CDR2 is SQIVND (reference sequence). CDR3 amino acids: CASSISRGGNYEQYF. As DNA, the CDR3 is TGTGCCAGTAGTATATCTCGGGGAGGAAACTACGAGCAGTACTTC.

This clone was counted a few times. This sequence joins TRBV10-3 and TRBJ2-1; 9 bases are shared with TRBD1. Germline lookup yields CDR1 ENHRY and CDR2 SYGVKD. V was pared by 7 bases and J by 7 bases, with 8 bases of the junction left unmatched. The CDR3 totals 14 residues. As DNA, the CDR3 is TGTGCCATCAAGGGACAGGGAGATTCTAATGAGCAGTTCTTC. It yields the protein CAIKGQGDSNEQFF.

This clone was counted only a few times. The chain links TRBV5-1 to TRBJ1-2; 7 bases are a match to TRBD1. J gave up 7 bases and V 1 base, and 4 bases lay outside the gene matches. The CDR3 is made up of 13 amino acids. CDR1 SGHRS and CDR2 YFSETQ come from the germline V gene. The CDR3 loop is CASSLTGDGGYTF. The CDR3 bases are TGCGCCAGCAGCTTGACAGGGGATGGTGGCTACACCTTC.

J is TRBJ1-1 and V is TRBV27; 7 bases fit TRBD1. CDR1 is MNHEY and CDR2 is SMNVEV in the germline V gene (reference sequence). The CDR3 covers 16 residues. With 4 bases clipped from V and 8 bases from J, the junction kept 16 bases outside the gene matches. In DNA, the CDR3 is TGTGCCAGCAGTTACTCCTCAGGGGGATTCGGCACAGAAGCTTTCTTT. Residues: CASSYSSGGFGTEAFF.

J is TRBJ2-7 and V is TRBV30; the match to TRBD2 covers 8 bases. Looked up from germline, CDR1 is GTSNPN and CDR2 is SVGIG (reference sequence). J gave up 0 bases and V 5 bases, and 6 bases lay outside the gene matches. The CDR3 contains 14 residues. CDR3 region: CAWGNGRASYEQYF. The CDR3 DNA is TGTGCCTGGGGAAACGGGAGGGCCTCCTACGAGCAGTACTTC.

V gene TRBV4-1 combines with J gene TRBJ1-4; TRBD1 is a possible D gene (6 bases). Germline CDR1 reads MGHRA; CDR2 reads YSYEKL. The ends were cut back, 0 bases at V and 8 bases at J, with 16 bases in the middle. The CDR3 covers 16 residues. The CDR3 sequence: CASSQDPGAGGEKLFF. CDR3 DNA sequence: TGCGCCAGCAGCCAAGATCCGGGGGCCGGGGGGGAAAAACTGTTTTTT.

This clone appeared once. This chain uses TRBV18 with TRBJ2-6; possibly TRBD1 for D (5 bases). The CDR3 covers 17 residues. V gave up 3 bases and J gave up 2 bases, with 14 bases separating them. The germline V gene has CDR1 KGHSH and CDR2 LQKENI. The CDR3 DNA sequence: TGTGCCAGCTCACCGTCGACAGTTCCTACTGGGGCCAACGTCCTGACTTTC. The encoded protein is CASSPSTVPTGANVLTF.

The chain is built from TRBV19 and TRBJ2-1; the D is unclear. This CDR3 is 12 amino acids long. Trimming took off 1 base at V and 6 bases at J, with 4 bases between the two ends. Germline V CDR1 and CDR2: LNHDA, SQIVND (reference sequence). As DNA, the CDR3 is TGTGCCAGTAGTATAGCCGGCAATGAGCAGTTCTTC. It translates to CASSIAGNEQFF.

The rearrangement uses TRBV7-2 and TRBJ1-2; 8 nucleotides line up with TRBD1. Losses at the gene ends were 5 bases for V and 7 bases for J; bases not matched to a gene: 6. Germline V gives CDR1 SGHTA, CDR2 FQGNSA. The CDR3 loop spans 13 amino acids. The CDR3 DNA follows: TGTGCCAGCAGCGTGAGGGACAGGTCTGGCTACACCTTC. Amino acids: CASSVRDRSGYTF.

Here the CDR3 DNA reads TGTGCCAGCAGCTCATCAGGGATGGGCTATGGCTACACCTTC. Residues: CASSSSGMGYGYTF. J is TRBJ1-2 and V is TRBV5-6; D possibly corresponds to TRBD1 (5 bases). This CDR3 region has 14 residues. CDR1 is SGHDT and CDR2 is YYEEEE in the germline V gene. V was shortened by 3 bases and J by 4 bases, with 13 bases between the two germline ends.

The rearrangement joins TRBV2 to TRBJ2-2, with 9 bases identical to TRBD2. V was pared by 4 bases and J by 4 bases, with 10 bases of the junction left unmatched. The CDR3 sequence is 17 residues long. Looked up from germline, CDR1 is SNHLY and CDR2 is FYNNEI. The chain's CDR3 is CASSVRGASGITGELFF. CDR3 DNA sequence: TGTGCCAGCAGTGTTCGGGGGGCTAGCGGGATCACCGGGGAGCTGTTTTTT.

The CDR3: CASSFGQGVRETQYF. CDR3 coding DNA: TGTGCCAGCAGTTTTGGACAGGGAGTGAGAGAGACCCAGTACTTC. The chain combines TRBV28 with TRBJ2-5; 8 bases align to TRBD1. The CDR3 has 15 amino acids. J gave up 4 bases and V 3 bases, and 7 bases lay outside the gene matches. CDR1 is MDHEN, CDR2 SYDVKM, per germline. The entire variable domain, with the rest obtained from reference TRBV28 and TRBJ2-5, is as follows: DVKVTQSSRYLVKRTGEKVFLECVQDMDHENMFWYRQDPGLGLRLIYFSYDVKMKEKGDIPEGYSVSREKKERFSLILESASTNQTSMYLCASSFGQGVRETQYFGPGTRLLVL.

V is TRBV19 and J is TRBJ2-3; 11 bases fit TRBD1. The CDR3 runs to 14 residues. Germline CDR1 LNHDA, CDR2 SQIVND (reference sequence). J lost 3 bases, V lost 5 bases, and 1 base had no gene match. The CDR3 nucleotides read TGTGCCAGTAGTCGGGACAGGGGGACAGATACGCAGTATTTT. Translating it yields CASSRDRGTDTQYF.